This TCR beta chain originates from a study of shared clonotypes between healthy human individuals. Study in general: Serving as donors were a couple of women and three men, whose ages spanned 18 to 49.

From germline, CDR1 is SQVTM and CDR2 ANQGSEA. Trimming removed 7 bases from V and 0 bases from J; junction bases left unmatched: 4. The CDR3 length is 14 residues. The assay was carried out at the deep level. Sequencing was performed with immunoSEQ multiplex PCR; in TCRdb, only in-frame clones are kept and a portion is missing. The table lists about a million clones, 60% to 85% of them singletons. This clonotype was sampled from a man between 18 and 35 years old in good health. Some clones in this sample may be carry-over from other donors' samples. The chain carries TRBV29-1 and TRBJ2-3; 10 bases fit TRBD2. The sequenced material came from memory CD4+ T cells from PBMCs. Subset indicated: CD45RA-negative fraction. For the CDR3, the DNA is TGCAGCGCCGGAGCGGGAGGGAGCACAGATACGCAGTATTTT. Translation: CSAGAGGSTDTQYF.